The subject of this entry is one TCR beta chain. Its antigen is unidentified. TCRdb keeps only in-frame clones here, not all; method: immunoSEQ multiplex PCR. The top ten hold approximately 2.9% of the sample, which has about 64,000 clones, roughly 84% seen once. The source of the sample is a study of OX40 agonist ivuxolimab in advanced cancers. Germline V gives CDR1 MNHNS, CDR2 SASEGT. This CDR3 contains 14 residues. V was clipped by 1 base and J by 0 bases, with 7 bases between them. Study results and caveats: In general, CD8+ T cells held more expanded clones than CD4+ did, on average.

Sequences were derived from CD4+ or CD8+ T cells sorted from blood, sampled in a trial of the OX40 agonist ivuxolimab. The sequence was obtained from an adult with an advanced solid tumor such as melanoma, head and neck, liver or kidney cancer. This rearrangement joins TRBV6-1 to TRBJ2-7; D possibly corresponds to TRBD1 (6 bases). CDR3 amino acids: CASSEEQGSYEQYF. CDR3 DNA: TGTGCCAGCAGTGAAGAACAGGGCTCCTACGAGCAGTACTTC.